The 4 T cell receptor beta chains below all came from one sample that was sequenced in a study of blood T cell repertoires in COVID-19. The repertoire was sequenced with immunoSEQ multiplex PCR; TCRdb's copy has only in-frame clones and lacks some. The data hold about 210,000 clones, with approximately 90% observed a single time. Sequencing input: PBMCs or T cells enriched from blood (not recorded which). These receptors were collected from a man aged 18-30 years with acute COVID-19.

The rearrangement links TRBV9 to TRBJ1-2, with no clear D. Trimming pared 5 bases from V and 5 bases from J, leaving 7 bases between. CDR1 and CDR2 (germline): SGDLS, YYNGEE. CDR3 size: 11 residues. Here the CDR3 DNA reads TGTGCCAGCAGTCTCTATTATGGCTACACCTTC. Its translation is CASSLYYGYTF.

The chain links TRBV12-3 or TRBV12-4 to TRBJ2-7, with 7 nucleotides matching TRBD1. The CDR3 runs 13 residues. The ends lost 6 bases at V and 6 bases at J; junction bases unmatched: 8. CDR3 amino acids: CASRRGQEGEQYF. The CDR3 DNA sequence: TGTGCCAGCAGACGAGGACAGGAAGGCGAGCAGTACTTC.

The chain carries TRBV6-2 or TRBV6-3 and TRBJ2-1, with a weak D call TRBD2 (6 bases). V dropped 4 bases and J dropped 7 bases, with 17 bases sitting between them. Germline V CDR1 and CDR2: MNHEY, SVGEGT. There are 15 residues in the CDR3. The CDR3 here is CASSSLATNGNEQFF. CDR3 sequence (DNA): TGTGCCAGCAGTTCCCTAGCGACCAACGGGAATGAGCAGTTCTTC.

This clone is labeled as large. This rearrangement joins TRBV25-1 to TRBJ2-7; TRBD2 aligns across 8 bases. Per germline, CDR1 MGHDK and CDR2 SYGVNS. V dropped 5 bases and J dropped 5; count of bases not matched to a gene: 8. The CDR3 has 14 amino acids. The CDR3 DNA reads as TGTGCCAGCAGTTCCCGGACTAGCTTGGACGAGCAGTACTTC. As protein: CASSSRTSLDEQYF.